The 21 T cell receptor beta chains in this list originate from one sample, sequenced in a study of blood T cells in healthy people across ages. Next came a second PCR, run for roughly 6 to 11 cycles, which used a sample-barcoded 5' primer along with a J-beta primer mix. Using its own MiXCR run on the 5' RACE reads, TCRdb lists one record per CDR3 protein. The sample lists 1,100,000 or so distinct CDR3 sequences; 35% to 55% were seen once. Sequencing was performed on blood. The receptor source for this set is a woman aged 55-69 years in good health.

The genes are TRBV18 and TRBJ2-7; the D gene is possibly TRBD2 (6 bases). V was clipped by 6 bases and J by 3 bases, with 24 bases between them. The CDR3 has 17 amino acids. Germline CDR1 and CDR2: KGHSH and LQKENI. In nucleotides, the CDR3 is TGTGCCAGCTCTTTCACGGGCGGGGTCCCCCCTCTCTACGAGCAGTACTTC. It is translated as CASSFTGGVPPLYEQYF.

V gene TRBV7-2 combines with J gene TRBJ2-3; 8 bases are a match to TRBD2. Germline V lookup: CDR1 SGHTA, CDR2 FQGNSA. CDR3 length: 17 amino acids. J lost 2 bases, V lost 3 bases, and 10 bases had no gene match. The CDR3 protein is CASSFWAGGPPTDTQYF. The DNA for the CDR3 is TGTGCCAGCAGCTTTTGGGCGGGAGGCCCTCCCACAGATACGCAGTATTTT.

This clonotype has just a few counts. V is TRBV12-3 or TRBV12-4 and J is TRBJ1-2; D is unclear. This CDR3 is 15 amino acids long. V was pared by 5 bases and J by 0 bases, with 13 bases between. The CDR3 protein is CASSPNGRANYGYTF. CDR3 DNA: TGTGCCAGCAGTCCGAACGGTCGAGCTAACTATGGCTACACCTTC.

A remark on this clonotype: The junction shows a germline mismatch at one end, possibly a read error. The CDR3 protein is CATSRERIANGKLFF. The CDR3 region has the DNA TGTGCCACCAGCAGAGAAAGAATTGCTAATGGAAAACTGTTTTTT. The chain has TRBV15 and TRBJ1-4; D gene ambiguous. The CDR3 runs to 15 residues. CDR1 is LNHNV, CDR2 YYDKDF, per germline (reference sequence).

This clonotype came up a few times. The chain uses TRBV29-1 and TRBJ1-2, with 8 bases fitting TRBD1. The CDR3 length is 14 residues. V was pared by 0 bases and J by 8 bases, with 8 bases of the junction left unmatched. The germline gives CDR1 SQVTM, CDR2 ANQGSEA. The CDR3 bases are TGCAGCGTTGAAGAGACAGGGGATTTAGGGGGCTACACCTTC. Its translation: CSVEETGDLGGYTF.

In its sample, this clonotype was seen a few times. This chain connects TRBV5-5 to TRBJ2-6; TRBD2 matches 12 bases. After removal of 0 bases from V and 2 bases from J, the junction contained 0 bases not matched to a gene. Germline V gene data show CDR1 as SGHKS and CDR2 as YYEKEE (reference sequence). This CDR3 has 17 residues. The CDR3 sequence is CASSLGLAGAGANVLTF. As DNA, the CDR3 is TGTGCCAGCAGCTTGGGACTAGCGGGAGCTGGGGCCAACGTCCTGACTTTC. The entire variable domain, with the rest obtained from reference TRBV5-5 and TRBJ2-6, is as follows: DAGVTQSPTHLIKTRGQQVTLRCSPISGHKSVSWYQQVLGQGPQFIFQYYEKEERGRGNFPDRFSARQFPNYSSELNVNALLLGDSALYLCASSLGLAGAGANVLTFGAGSRLTVL.

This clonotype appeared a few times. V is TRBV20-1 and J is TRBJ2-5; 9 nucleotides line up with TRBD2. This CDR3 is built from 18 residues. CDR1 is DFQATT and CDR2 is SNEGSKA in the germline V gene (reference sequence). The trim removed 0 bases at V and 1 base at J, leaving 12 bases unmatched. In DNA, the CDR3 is TGCAGTGCTAGAGATCCGGGTCAAAGCGGGAGGACCCAAGAGACCCAGTACTTC. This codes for CSARDPGQSGRTQETQYF.

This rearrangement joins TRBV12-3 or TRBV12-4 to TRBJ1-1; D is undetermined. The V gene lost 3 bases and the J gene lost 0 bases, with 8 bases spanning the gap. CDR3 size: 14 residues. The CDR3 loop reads CASSFLSMNTEAFF. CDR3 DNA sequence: TGTGCCAGCAGTTTTTTGAGCATGAACACTGAAGCTTTCTTT.

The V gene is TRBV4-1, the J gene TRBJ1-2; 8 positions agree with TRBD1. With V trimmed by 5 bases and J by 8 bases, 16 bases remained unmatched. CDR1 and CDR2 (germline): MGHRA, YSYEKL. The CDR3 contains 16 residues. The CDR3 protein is CASSYRPRDRHRGYTF. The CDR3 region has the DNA TGCGCCAGCAGCTACCGTCCCAGGGACAGGCACAGGGGCTACACCTTC.

DNA of the CDR3: TGTGCCAGCAGTTGGACACAGGGGGCAGATACGCAGTATTTT. It yields the protein CASSWTQGADTQYF. J is TRBJ2-3 and V is TRBV28, with 8 bases that match TRBD1. The CDR3 spans 14 residues. CDR1 and CDR2 (germline): MDHEN, SYDVKM. After removal of 4 bases from V and 4 bases from J, the junction contained 4 bases not matched to a gene.

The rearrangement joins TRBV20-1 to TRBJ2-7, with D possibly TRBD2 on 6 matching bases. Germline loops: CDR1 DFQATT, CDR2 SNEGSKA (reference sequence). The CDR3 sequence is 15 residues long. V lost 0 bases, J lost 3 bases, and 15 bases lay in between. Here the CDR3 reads CSARDPLAPLYEQYF. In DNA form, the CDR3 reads TGCAGTGCTAGAGATCCCCTAGCGCCCCTCTACGAGCAGTACTTC.

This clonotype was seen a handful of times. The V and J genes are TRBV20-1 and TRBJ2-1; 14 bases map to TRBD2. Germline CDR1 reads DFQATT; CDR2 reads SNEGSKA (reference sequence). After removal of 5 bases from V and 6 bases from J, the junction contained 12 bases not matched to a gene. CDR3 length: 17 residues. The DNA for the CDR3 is TGCAGTGCTTACAGTAGGGGACTAGCGGGAGTTCGCAATGAGCAGTTCTTC. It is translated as CSAYSRGLAGVRNEQFF.

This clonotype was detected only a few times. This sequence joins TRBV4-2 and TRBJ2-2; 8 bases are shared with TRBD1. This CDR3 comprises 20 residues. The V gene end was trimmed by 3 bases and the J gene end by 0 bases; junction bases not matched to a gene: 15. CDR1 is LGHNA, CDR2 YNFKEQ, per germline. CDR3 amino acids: CASSHGQGSTGWANTGELFF. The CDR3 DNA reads TGTGCCAGCAGCCATGGACAGGGCTCAACGGGATGGGCGAACACCGGGGAGCTGTTTTTT.

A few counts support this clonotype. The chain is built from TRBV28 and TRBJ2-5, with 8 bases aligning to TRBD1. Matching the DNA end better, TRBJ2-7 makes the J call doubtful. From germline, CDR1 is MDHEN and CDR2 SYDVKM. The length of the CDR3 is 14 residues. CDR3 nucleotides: TGTGCCAGCAGTAGTATCAGGGGGCAAGACGAGCAGTACTTC. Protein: CASSSIRGQDEQYF.

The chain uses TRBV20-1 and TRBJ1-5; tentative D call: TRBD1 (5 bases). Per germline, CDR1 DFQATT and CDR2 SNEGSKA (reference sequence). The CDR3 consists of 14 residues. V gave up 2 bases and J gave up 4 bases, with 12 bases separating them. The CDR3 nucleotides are TGCAGTGCTAGACCGGGGGGGGGGAATCAGCCCCAGCATTTT. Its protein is CSARPGGGNQPQHF.

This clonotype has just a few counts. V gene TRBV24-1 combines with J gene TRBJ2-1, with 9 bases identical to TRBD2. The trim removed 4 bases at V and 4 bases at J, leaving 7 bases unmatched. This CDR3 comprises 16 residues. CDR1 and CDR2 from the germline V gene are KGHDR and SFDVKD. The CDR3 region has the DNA TGTGCCACCAGTGACTTGACTAGCGGAGATTACAATGAGCAGTTCTTC. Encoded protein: CATSDLTSGDYNEQFF.

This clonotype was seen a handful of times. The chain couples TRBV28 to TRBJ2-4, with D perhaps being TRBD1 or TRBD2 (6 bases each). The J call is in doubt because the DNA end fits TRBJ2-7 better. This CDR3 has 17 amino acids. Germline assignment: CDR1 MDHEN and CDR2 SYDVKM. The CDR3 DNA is TGTGCCAGCAGCCCAGGGGTAGCGGTCTCAACTTCTTACGAGCAGTACTTC. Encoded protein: CASSPGVAVSTSYEQYF.

The CDR3 reads CASSFSGRGQETQYF. The CDR3 coding sequence is TGTGCCAGCAGTTTTAGTGGCAGGGGACAAGAGACCCAGTACTTC. V is TRBV12-3 or TRBV12-4 and J is TRBJ2-5; D might be TRBD1 (6 bases). The CDR3 covers 15 residues. V lost 3 bases, J lost 2 bases, and 13 bases lay in between.

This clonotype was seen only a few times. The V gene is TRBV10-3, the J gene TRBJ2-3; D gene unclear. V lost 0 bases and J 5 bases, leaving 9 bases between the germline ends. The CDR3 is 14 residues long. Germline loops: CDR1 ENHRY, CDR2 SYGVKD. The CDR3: CAISESGIRDTQYF. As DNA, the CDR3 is TGTGCCATCAGTGAGTCAGGGATTAGAGATACGCAGTATTTT.

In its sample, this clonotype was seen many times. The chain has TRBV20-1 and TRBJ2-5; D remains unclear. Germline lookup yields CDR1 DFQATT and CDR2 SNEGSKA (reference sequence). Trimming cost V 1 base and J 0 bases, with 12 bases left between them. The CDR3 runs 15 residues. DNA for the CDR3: TGCAGTGCTAGAGGGGATTGGCTCAACCAAGAGACCCAGTACTTC. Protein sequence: CSARGDWLNQETQYF.

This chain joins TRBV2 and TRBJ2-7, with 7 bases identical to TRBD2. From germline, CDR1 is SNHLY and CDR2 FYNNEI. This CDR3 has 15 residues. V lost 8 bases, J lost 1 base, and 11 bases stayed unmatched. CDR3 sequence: CASDRGAGESYEQYF. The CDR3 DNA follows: TGTGCCAGCGATCGCGGGGCGGGAGAGTCCTACGAGCAGTACTTC.